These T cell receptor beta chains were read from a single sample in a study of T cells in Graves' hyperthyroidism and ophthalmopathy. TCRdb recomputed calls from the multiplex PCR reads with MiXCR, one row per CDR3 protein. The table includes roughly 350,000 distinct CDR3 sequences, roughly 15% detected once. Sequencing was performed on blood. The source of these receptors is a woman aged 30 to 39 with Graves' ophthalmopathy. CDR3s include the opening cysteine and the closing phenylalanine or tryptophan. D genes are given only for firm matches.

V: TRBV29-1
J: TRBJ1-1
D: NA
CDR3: CSVDGGGGAEAFF

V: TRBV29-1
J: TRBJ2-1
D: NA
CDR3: CSVGGEGYNEQFF

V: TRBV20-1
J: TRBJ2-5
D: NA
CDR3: CNAPVGAQETQYF

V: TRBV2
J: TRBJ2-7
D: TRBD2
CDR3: CASLGLAGGRFEQYF

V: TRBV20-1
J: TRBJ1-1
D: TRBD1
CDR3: CSARDETGDTEAFF

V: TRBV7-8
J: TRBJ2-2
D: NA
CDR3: CASSTSSWDTGELFF

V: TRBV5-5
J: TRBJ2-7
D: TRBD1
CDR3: CASSPRTGEDEQYF

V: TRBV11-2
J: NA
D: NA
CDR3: CASSQVAGQSTDTQHF

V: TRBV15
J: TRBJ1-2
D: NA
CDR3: CATRPESGADPYGYTF

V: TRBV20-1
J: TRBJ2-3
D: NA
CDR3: CSARSPLTTRRGSTDTQYF

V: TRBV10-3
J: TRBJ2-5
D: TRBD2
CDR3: CAISDRGGLAGAAETQYF

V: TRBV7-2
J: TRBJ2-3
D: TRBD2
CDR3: CASSALGAGGTDTQYF

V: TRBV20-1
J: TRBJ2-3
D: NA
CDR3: CSRSPRGINTDTQYF

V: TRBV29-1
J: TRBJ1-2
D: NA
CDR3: CSVGAPGSSNYGYTF

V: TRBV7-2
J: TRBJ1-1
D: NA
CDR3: CASSPEGQQNTEAFF

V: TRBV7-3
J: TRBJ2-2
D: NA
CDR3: CASSLTGGSNTGELFF

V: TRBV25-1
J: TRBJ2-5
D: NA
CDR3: CASNPPYPETQYF

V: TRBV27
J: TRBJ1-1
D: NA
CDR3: CASTQFWGRQAGNTEAFF

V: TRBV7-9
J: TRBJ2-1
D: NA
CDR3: CASSLTQPEQFF

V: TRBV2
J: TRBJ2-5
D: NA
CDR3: CASEGVAGETQYF

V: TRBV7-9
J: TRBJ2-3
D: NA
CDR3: CASIGGGDTQYF

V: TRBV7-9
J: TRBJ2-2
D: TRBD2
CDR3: CASSSSGGDTGELFF

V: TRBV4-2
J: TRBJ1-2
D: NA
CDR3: CASSQDGGSYGYTF

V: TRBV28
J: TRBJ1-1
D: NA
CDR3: CASSLLEGRTEAFF

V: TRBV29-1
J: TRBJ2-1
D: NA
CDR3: CSVTLSSYNEQFF

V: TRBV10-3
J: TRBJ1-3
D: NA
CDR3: CAIRDAIGVNTIYF

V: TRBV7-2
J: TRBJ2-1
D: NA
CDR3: CASSPTAGANEQFF

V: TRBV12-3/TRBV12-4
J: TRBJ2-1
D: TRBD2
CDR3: CASSLGLASYNEQFF

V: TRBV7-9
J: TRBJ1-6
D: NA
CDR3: CASSPDPSYNSPLHF

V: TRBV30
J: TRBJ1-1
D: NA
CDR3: CAWSGGRKNTEAFF

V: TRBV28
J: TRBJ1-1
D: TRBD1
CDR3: CASRWTGNQPEAFF

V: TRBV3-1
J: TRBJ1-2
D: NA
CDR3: CASSQAGQFNGYTF

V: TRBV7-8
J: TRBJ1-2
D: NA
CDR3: CASSLDRASYGYTF

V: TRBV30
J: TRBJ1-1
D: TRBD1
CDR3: CAWIRRGQGLMNTEAFF

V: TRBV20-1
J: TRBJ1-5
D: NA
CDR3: CSAPKGPHQPQHF

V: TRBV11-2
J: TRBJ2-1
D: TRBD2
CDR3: CASSSDTSGARRGQFF

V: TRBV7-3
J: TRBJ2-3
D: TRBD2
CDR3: CASSLIAGGLLDTQYF

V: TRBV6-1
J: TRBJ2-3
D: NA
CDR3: CASSYTGLFTDTQYF

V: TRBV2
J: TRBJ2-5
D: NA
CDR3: CASRGEGETQYF

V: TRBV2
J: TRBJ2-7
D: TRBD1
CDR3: CATHRDRSYEQYF

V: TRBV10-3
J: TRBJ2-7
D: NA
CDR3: CAISLDRTYEQYF

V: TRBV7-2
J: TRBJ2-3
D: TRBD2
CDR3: CASSILGLAGGDTQYF

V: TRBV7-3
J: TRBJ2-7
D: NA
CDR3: CASSLGGRHEQYF

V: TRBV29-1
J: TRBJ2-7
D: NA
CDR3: CSVESTGVPYERYF

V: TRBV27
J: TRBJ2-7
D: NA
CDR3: CASIMRPDHTVYEQYF